Presented here are 16 T cell receptor beta chains from one specimen sequenced in a study of cytotoxic CD8 clonotypes in ibrutinib-treated CLL (dated by TCRdb to the early 2020s). The time point label on this specimen signifies: around 25 months on ibrutinib. The method was the immunoSEQ multiplex PCR assay. What TCRdb holds here is the immuneACCESS table cut down to in-frame rearrangements. Part of the clones is not present; checked against another copy, under half of the missing clones reflect an unresolved V gene, and the others are unexplained. This sample holds fewer than 200,000 clones; 84% were observed only once. 4.6% of the sample is taken by the ten largest. This material consisted of PBMCs, taken after 24 months of ibrutinib treatment. The receptors here all came from a human donor with chronic lymphocytic leukemia.

This sequence joins TRBV4-2 and TRBJ2-7; maybe TRBD1 (6 bases). Trimming stripped 1 base from V and 3 bases from J, with 10 bases between. The CDR3 length is 14 residues. Germline-derived CDR1 and CDR2 are LGHNA and YNFKEQ. The CDR3 DNA reads TGTGCCAGCAGCCAAGGAAGCAGGGGCTACGAGCAGTACTTC. It specifies CASSQGSRGYEQYF.

The chain recombines TRBV6-5 with TRBJ1-2; D perhaps matches TRBD1 (6 bases). V was trimmed by 0 bases and J by 4 bases, leaving 15 bases between them. Germline CDR1 MNHEY, CDR2 SVGAGI. The CDR3 loop spans 16 amino acids. CDR3 sequence: CASSYSRTAPIYGYTF. The CDR3 coding sequence is TGTGCCAGCAGTTACTCCAGGACAGCACCGATCTATGGCTACACCTTC.

V and J are TRBV18 and TRBJ1-5; no reliable D call. CDR1 and CDR2 from the germline V gene are KGHSH and LQKENI. The CDR3 covers 15 residues. The V and J ends lost 2 bases and 5 bases respectively, with 13 bases between them. CDR3 bases: TGTGCCAGCTCACCATATGGTAACAGTCATCAGCCCCAGCATTTT. Its translation: CASSPYGNSHQPQHF.

The chain recombines TRBV19 with TRBJ2-5; 7 bases are shared with TRBD2. CDR1 is LNHDA, CDR2 SQIVND, per germline (reference sequence). The V and J ends lost 4 bases and 10 bases, in that order; junction bases with no gene match: 12. The CDR3 is 14 residues long. The CDR3 DNA is TGTGCCAGTAGTAGACCCTCCGGAGGGAGGGACCAGTACTTC. Encoded protein: CASSRPSGGRDQYF.

The chain is built from TRBV21-1 and TRBJ2-3; the D call in the table, TRBD2, was not verified against the DNA. TRBV21-1 represents a pseudogene. The CDR3 has 14 residues. The DNA of the CDR3 is TGTGCCAGCAGCAAAGAGAGAGGGCCGGATACGCAGTATTTT. It codes for CASSKERGPDTQYF.

The J gene is TRBJ2-5, the V gene TRBV10-2; D is possibly TRBD1 or TRBD2 (5 bases each). The germline V and J ends were trimmed by 4 bases and 0 bases, with 6 bases remaining between them. The CDR3 contains 13 residues. Germline assignment: CDR1 WSHSY and CDR2 SAAADI. In DNA form, the CDR3 reads TGCGCCAGCAGTGTGGGGGACCAAGAGACCCAGTACTTC. This sequence encodes CASSVGDQETQYF.

The chain uses TRBV23-1 and TRBJ1-2; possible D gene TRBD1, 6 bases. TRBV23-1 is treated as an ORF (open reading frame) with a function not yet certain. Trimming took 3 bases from V and 7 from J, leaving 15 bases between them. The CDR3 is made up of 14 amino acids. The chain's CDR3 is CASSHGGESSGYTF. The CDR3 coding sequence is TGCGCCAGCAGTCACGGGGGCGAGTCATCTGGCTACACCTTC.

The J gene is TRBJ1-1, the V gene TRBV7-8; D is unresolved. Germline V CDR1 and CDR2: SGHVS, FQNEAQ. The CDR3 runs 15 residues. V lost 1 base and J lost 5, with 14 bases in between. The CDR3 protein is CASSLVQSVLTEAFF. The CDR3 DNA reads TGTGCCAGCAGCTTAGTCCAATCGGTTTTAACTGAAGCTTTCTTT.

V is TRBV7-2 and J is TRBJ1-4; D ambiguous. Trimming pared 3 bases from V and 0 bases from J, leaving 8 bases between. The CDR3 spans 15 residues. Germline V gene data show CDR1 as SGHTA and CDR2 as FQGNSA. CDR3 coding DNA: TGTGCCAGCAGCTTCGACGGTGCAACTAATGAAAAACTGTTTTTT. This encodes CASSFDGATNEKLFF.

The chain couples TRBV7-3 to TRBJ1-1; TRBD1 is a possible D gene (5 bases). The CDR3 consists of 15 residues. Between the trimmed V and J ends, which lost 0 bases and 1 base, there was a span of 9 bases. The V gene's germline CDR1 is SGHTA and CDR2 FQGTGA. Written as DNA, the CDR3 is TGTGCCAGCAGCTTAACGCGGGACGGGAACACTGAAGCTTTCTTT. Protein product: CASSLTRDGNTEAFF.

V and J are TRBV18 and TRBJ1-2; D unclear. The CDR3 is 14 residues long. Between the trimmed V and J ends, which lost 2 bases and 3 bases, there was a span of 10 bases. In germline, CDR1 is KGHSH, CDR2 LQKENI. CDR3 bases: TGTGCCAGCTCACCATATCTGGAGGACTATGGCTACACCTTC. Translating gives CASSPYLEDYGYTF.

The chain uses TRBV2 and TRBJ1-2; D is ambiguous. CDR3 length: 14 amino acids. The V gene's germline CDR1 is SNHLY and CDR2 FYNNEI. V shed 7 bases and J shed 2 bases, with 14 bases lying between them. CDR3 in amino acids: CASIKDETNYGYTF. CDR3 bases: TGTGCCAGCATTAAGGACGAGACGAACTATGGCTACACCTTC.

CDR3 bases: TGTGCCAGCAGCTTAGAGACGGAAATTTATGCCCTCCACTTT. Its protein product is CASSLETEIYALHF. This chain connects TRBV7-2 to TRBJ1-6; D unresolved. Germline V gene sequence: CDR1 SGHTA, CDR2 FQGNSA. The CDR3 sequence is 14 residues long. V lost 1 base to trimming and J lost 14 bases, with 15 bases between them.

This rearrangement joins TRBV18 to TRBJ2-2; TRBD2 matches 11 bases. Trimming took 3 bases from V and 3 from J; bases not matched to a gene: 6. From germline, CDR1 is KGHSH and CDR2 LQKENI. There are 17 residues in the CDR3. In nucleotides, the CDR3 is TGTGCCAGCTCACCTCCGGGACTAGCGGCTTACACCGGGGAGCTGTTTTTT. Its protein is CASSPPGLAAYTGELFF.

The chain combines TRBV19 with TRBJ1-1; D gene ambiguous. The CDR3 sequence is 14 residues long. V gave up 2 bases and J gave up 0 bases, with 7 bases separating them. Germline values: CDR1 LNHDA, CDR2 SQIVND (reference sequence). CDR3 in DNA: TGTGCCAGTAGTATAACCCCCCTGAACACTGAAGCTTTCTTT. Its protein product is CASSITPLNTEAFF.

The V call is TRBV5-8, the J call TRBJ1-5, with D maybe TRBD1 (5 bases). The germline gives CDR1 SGHTS, CDR2 YDEGEE. The CDR3 extends over 12 amino acids. V was pared by 4 bases and J by 10 bases, with 12 bases between. This CDR3 is CASSTGGLPQHF. The CDR3 region has the DNA TGTGCCAGCAGCACCGGGGGATTACCCCAGCATTTT. The whole variable domain, remainder taken from reference TRBV5-8 and TRBJ1-5, is EAGVTQSPTHLIKTRGQQATLRCSPISGHTSVYWYQQALGLGLQFLLWYDEGEERNRGNFPPRFSGRQFPNYSSELNVNALELEDSALYLCASSTGGLPQHFGDGTRLSIL.